This T cell receptor (beta chain) came from a study of post-analysis software for immune sequencing data. On the study more broadly: Clinical courses comprised relapsing-remitting, secondary progressive and progressive-relapsing multiple sclerosis.

CDR1 and CDR2 (germline): MNHEY, SVGEGT. V was shortened by 6 bases and J by 10 bases, with 13 bases between the two germline ends. The CDR3 length is 12 residues. Study-wide findings and caveats: The study found TRBV5-6, TRBV5-1 and TRBV20-1 among about 5 TRBV segments more frequent in patients than controls. Normalized Chao1 diversity was significantly reduced in patients versus controls.

This clonotype was found a few times. The target antigen is unknown. Unique molecular identifiers featured in each of the TCR beta cDNA libraries. TCRdb fed the PCR reads into MiXCR, producing one record per CDR3 protein. Here the sample spans about 800,000 distinct CDR3 sequences, approximately 30% being singletons. The clonotype comes from a girl between 5 and 17 years old with multiple sclerosis. Material for sequencing was blood. This chain links TRBV6-2 or TRBV6-3 with TRBJ2-1, with D possibly being TRBD1 (6 bases). CDR3 protein: CASRTGPREQFF. The CDR3 DNA reads TGTGCCAGCAGAACAGGGCCGCGGGAGCAGTTCTTC.